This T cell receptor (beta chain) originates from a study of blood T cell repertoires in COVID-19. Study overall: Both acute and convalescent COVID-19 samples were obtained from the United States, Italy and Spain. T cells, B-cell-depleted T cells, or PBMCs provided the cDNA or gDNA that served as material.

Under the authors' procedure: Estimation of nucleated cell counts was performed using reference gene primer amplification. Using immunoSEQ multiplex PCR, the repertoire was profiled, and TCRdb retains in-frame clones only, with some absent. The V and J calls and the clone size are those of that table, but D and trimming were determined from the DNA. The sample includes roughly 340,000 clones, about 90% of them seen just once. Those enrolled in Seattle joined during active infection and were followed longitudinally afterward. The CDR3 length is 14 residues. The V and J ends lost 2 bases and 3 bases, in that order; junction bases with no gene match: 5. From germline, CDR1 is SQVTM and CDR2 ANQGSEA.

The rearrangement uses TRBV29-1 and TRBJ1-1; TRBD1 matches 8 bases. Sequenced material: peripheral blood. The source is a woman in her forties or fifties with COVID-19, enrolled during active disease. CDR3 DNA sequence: TGCAGCGTTGAAAGGACAGGGTCGGACACTGAAGCTTTCTTT. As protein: CSVERTGSDTEAFF.